This T cell receptor beta chain was sequenced during a study of T cell responses to AZD1222 COVID-19 vaccine. CDR3 length equals 16 residues. Germline V lookup: CDR1 LGHDT, CDR2 YNNKEL (reference sequence). Trimming removed 3 bases from V and 7 bases from J, with 18 bases in between. Only in-frame clones appear in the TCRdb table, and some are missing; sequencing was by immunoSEQ multiplex PCR. This sample has 150,000 to 200,000 clones, with about 90% found just once. Study findings and constraints: When two AZD1222 doses had been given, Spike-specific TCR breadth and depth rose. Baseline seropositivity occurred in only a handful of AZD1222 recipients. Most donors were white British, females outnumbered males, and clonal diversity was possibly underestimated. Repertoires were obtained solely post-peak T cell response.

About this clone itself: Antigen specificity is unknown.

The input for sequencing was peripheral blood, taken on day 0 of AZD1222 vaccination. J is TRBJ1-4 and V is TRBV3-1 (or the pseudogene TRBV3-2); no definite D call. This sequence originates from an adult in good health. The CDR3 nucleotides are TGTGCCAGCAGCCAGGTTCGGAGCAAAACGGGTGAAAAACTGTTTTTT. This gives the protein CASSQVRSKTGEKLFF.